These T cell receptor beta chains were read from a single sample in a study of breast tumors, draining lymph nodes, adjacent tissues. TCRdb re-called the multiplex PCR reads through MiXCR, storing one row per CDR3 protein. Altogether 23,000 or so distinct CDR3 sequences are present, about 64% being singletons, with the ten largest covering approximately 21%. Specimen: tumor-adjacent breast tissue. The receptors originated from a female donor with breast cancer. Some clones in this sample may be carry-over from other donors' samples. Each CDR3 is given with its conserved first and last residue. The D gene is left open where the match is weak. Clone size, where shown, is once, few, many, or a class for clones that have expanded.

clone_size d_call j_call v_call cdr3_nt cdr3_aa
once TRBD1 TRBJ1-3 TRBV20-1 TGCAGTGCCCCCGCCGGACAGGGGACGATATATTTT CSAPAGQGTIYF
NA TRBD2 TRBJ2-1 TRBV19 TGTGCCAGTAGTTTAGCGGGAGGGACCTACAATGAGCAGTTCTTC CASSLAGGTYNEQFF
NA TRBD1 TRBJ2-7 TRBV19 TGTGCCAGCAGCTCCTTCCGGGACAGGGAGCAGTACTTC CASSSFRDREQYF
NA TRBD1 TRBJ2-5 TRBV29-1 TGCAGCGTGGCGACAGGGATGTACCAAGAGACCCAGTACTTC CSVATGMYQETQYF
NA NA TRBJ1-3 TRBV5-4 TGTGCCAGCAGCCAGGACAGCACTGGAAACACCATATATTTT CASSQDSTGNTIYF
few NA TRBJ1-5 TRBV2 TGTGCCAGCAGTGAAAGCAGTACCAATCAGCCCCAGCATTTT CASSESSTNQPQHF
many TRBD1 TRBJ1-6 TRBV25-1 TGTGCCAGCAGAGCACAGGGGGCTAAGAATTCACCCCTCCACTTT CASRAQGAKNSPLHF
many TRBD1 TRBJ1-1 TRBV5-1 TGCGCCAGCAGCTTGGCACAGGGGATCGCTGAAGCTTTCTTT CASSLAQGIAEAFF
many NA TRBJ1-1 TRBV6-6 TGTGCCAGCAGTTACGGGGGCGGGAACACTGAAGCTTTCTTT CASSYGGGNTEAFF
NA TRBD1 TRBJ2-3 TRBV20-1 TGCAGTGCTAACGGACAGGGAGCCACAGATACGCAGTATTTT CSANGQGATDTQYF
NA NA TRBJ1-2 TRBV6-1 TGTGCCAGCAGTGACCGGGGGGCTAACTATGGCTACACCTTC CASSDRGANYGYTF
NA TRBD1 TRBJ2-3 TRBV5-1 TGCGCCAGCAGCTCTCCGGGACAGGGTGATACGCAGTATTTT CASSSPGQGDTQYF
many NA TRBJ1-1 TRBV5-1 TGCGCCAGCAGCTTGGTTCGAACCCCCATGAACACTGAAGCTTTCTTT CASSLVRTPMNTEAFF
NA NA TRBJ2-2 TRBV7-2 TGTGCCAGCAGCTTAGCCATCGGGGAGCTGTTTTTT CASSLAIGELFF
NA TRBD2 TRBJ2-1 TRBV20-1 TGCAGTGCTAAGACTAGCGGATACAATGAGCAGTTCTTC CSAKTSGYNEQFF
NA NA TRBJ1-4 TRBV7-9 TGTGCCAGCAGGGAATCGGGCCTTAATGAAAAACTGTTTTTT CASRESGLNEKLFF
NA NA TRBJ1-6 TRBV7-2 TGTGCCAGCAGTCCACGGGGCCGGGATTCTTCCCCCCTCCACTTT CASSPRGRDSSPLHF
NA NA TRBJ2-1 TRBV12-5 TGTGCCAGCAGGATTCTTCAAAATGAGCAGTTCTTC CASRILQNEQFF
NA TRBD2 TRBJ2-7 TRBV5-5 TGTGCCAGCAGCCCATCAGCTCCGGGACTAGCGGGGGGCTCCTACGAGCAGTACTTC CASSPSAPGLAGGSYEQYF
NA NA TRBJ2-1 TRBV20-1 TGCAGTGCTGTATACTACTTAGGGGAGGATGAGCAGTTCTTC CSAVYYLGEDEQFF
NA TRBD1 TRBJ1-3 TRBV20-1 TGCAGTGCTCCGGGTACAGGGGGAACAACTGGGAACACCATATATTTT CSAPGTGGTTGNTIYF
NA TRBD2 TRBJ2-7 TRBV2 TGTGCCAGCAGTGAACTGGCTAGCGGGTGGGCCGAGGACGAGCAGTACTTC CASSELASGWAEDEQYF
NA NA TRBJ1-5 TRBV4-1 TGCGCCAGCAGCCAAGTCCCGGGGTCTAACAATCAGCCCCAGCATTTT CASSQVPGSNNQPQHF
NA NA TRBJ2-7 TRBV30 TGTGCCTGGAGCCTAGGACAGACCTACGAGCAGTACTTC CAWSLGQTYEQYF
many NA TRBJ2-3 TRBV28 TGTGCCAGCAGTCCCCCGGGAGCAACCATGGATACGCAGTATTTT CASSPPGATMDTQYF
NA TRBD1 TRBJ2-1 TRBV4-2 TGTGCCAGCAGCTCACCACTCCTAGGGGGCGGTTTCGCCAATGAGCAGTTCTTC CASSSPLLGGGFANEQFF
many TRBD2 TRBJ2-1 TRBV5-6 TGTGCCAGCAGCTTGGTACTAGCGGGGTTTGAGCAGTTCTTC CASSLVLAGFEQFF
NA NA TRBJ2-3 TRBV7-6 TGTGCCAGCAGCTTAGGCAATACGCAGTATTTT CASSLGNTQYF
many TRBD2 TRBJ2-3 TRBV6-5 TGTGCCAGCAGCCGATACGGACTAGCTAGCACAGATACGCAGTATTTT CASSRYGLASTDTQYF
once NA TRBJ2-3 TRBV12-3/TRBV12-4 TGTGCCAGCAGTTTAGTTCCGGACTACACAGATACGCAGTATTTT CASSLVPDYTDTQYF
medium-sized NA TRBJ2-7 TRBV18 TGTGCCAGCTCACCAGGGGCACACTACGAGCAGTACTTC CASSPGAHYEQYF
NA NA TRBJ1-6 TRBV20-1 TGCAGTGTCGGACCGACGTCAGTCCTCCACTTT CSVGPTSVLHF
many TRBD2 TRBJ2-1 TRBV7-2 TGTGCCAGCAGCTTCCCCGGGACTAGGGTTAACAATGAGCAGTTCTTC CASSFPGTRVNNEQFF
NA TRBD1 TRBJ1-6 TRBV9 TGTGCCAGCAGCGGAGGGACAGCTTCACCCCTCCACTTT CASSGGTASPLHF